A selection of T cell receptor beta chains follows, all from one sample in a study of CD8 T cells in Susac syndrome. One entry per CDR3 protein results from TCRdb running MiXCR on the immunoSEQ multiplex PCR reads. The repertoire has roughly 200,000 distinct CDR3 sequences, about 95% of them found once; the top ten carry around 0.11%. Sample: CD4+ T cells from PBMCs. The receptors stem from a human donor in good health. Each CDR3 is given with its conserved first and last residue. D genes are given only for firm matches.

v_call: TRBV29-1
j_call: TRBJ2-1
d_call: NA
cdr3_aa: CSVEVPGHEQFF

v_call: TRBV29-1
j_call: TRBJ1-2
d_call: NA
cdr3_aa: CSVEALGSLNYGYTF

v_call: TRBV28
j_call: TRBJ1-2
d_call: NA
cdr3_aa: CAAAYRNYGYTF

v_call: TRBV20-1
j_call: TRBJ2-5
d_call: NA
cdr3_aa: CSAGGLRISNQETQYF

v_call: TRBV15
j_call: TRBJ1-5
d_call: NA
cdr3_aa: CATSRGEEDQPQHF

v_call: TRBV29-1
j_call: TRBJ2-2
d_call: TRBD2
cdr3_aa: CSASPSGRGTGELFF

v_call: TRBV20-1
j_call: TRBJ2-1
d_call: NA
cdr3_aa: CSAMRQSSYNEQFF

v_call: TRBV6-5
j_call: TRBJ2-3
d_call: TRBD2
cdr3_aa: CASSYVTSGILANTQYF

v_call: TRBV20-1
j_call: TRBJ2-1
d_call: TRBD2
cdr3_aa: CSARDRGRASGRNEQFF

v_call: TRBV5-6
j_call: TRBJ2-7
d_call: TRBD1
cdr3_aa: CASSLGNRGWHEQYF

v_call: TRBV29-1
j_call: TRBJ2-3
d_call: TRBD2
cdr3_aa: CSVGLAYTDTQYF

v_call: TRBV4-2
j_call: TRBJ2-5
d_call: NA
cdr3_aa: CASSRASRETQYF

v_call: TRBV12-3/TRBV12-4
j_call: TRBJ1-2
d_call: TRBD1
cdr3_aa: CASSQQGAGGYTF

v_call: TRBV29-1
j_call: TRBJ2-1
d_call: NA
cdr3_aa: CSGRGREEQFF

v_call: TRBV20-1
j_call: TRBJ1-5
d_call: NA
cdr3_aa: CSANRLSNQPQHF

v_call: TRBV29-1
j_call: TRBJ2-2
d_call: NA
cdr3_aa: CSVSGVPPSNTGELFF

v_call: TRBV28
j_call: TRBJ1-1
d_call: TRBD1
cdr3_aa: CASSSGGDLNTEAFF

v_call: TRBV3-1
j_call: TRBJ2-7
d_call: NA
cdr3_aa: CASQGPSYEQYF

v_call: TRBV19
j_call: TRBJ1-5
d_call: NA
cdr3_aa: CASSPRNQPQHF

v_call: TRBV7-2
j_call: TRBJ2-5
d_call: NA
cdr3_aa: CASSLGTLGAQYF

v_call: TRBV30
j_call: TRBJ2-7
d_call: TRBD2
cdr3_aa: CAWKEWGGSYEQYF

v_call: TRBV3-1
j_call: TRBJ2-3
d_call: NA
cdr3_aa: CASSQPWGTSTDTQYF

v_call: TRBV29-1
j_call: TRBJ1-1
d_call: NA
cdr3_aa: CSVSNTANTEAFF

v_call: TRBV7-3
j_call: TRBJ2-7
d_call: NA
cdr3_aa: CASSLQTKDEQYF

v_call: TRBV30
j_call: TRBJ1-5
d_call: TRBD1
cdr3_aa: CAWSVPDRVNQPQHF

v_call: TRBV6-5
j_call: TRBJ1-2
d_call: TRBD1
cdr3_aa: CASSPGTGGQRGYTF

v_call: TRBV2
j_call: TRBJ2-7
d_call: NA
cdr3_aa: CASRAKDRIGEQYF

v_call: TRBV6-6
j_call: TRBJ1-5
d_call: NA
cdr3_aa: CASSLPPSNQPQHF

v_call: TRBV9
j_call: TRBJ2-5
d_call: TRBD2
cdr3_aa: CASSVGGLAGVKTQYF

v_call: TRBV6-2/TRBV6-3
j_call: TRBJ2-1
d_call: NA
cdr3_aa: CASRKGGNEQFF

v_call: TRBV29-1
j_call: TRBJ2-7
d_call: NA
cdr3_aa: CSVALTFRTEQYF

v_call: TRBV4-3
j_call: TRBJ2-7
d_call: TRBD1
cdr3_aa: CASSQVQGVSSYEQYF

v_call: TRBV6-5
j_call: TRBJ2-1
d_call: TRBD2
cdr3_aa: CASRKAGTHNEQFF

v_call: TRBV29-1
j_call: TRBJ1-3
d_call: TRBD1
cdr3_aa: CSVARTGAGNTIYF

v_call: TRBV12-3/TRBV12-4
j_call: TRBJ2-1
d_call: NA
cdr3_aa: CASSLAETYNEQFF

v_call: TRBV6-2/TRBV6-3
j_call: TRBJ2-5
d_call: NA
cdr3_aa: CASTGRGARTQYF

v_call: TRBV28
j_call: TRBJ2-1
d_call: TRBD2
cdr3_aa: CASVGRSYNEQFF